What follows are 24 T cell receptor beta chains derived from one specimen sequenced in a study of T-cell reconstitution after alpha-beta-depleted transplantation in children. A TCRbeta library incorporating unique molecular identifiers was prepared. TCRdb re-analysed the PCR reads in MiXCR, keeping a single row per CDR3 protein. The sample consists of around 440,000 distinct CDR3 sequences, 15% to 20% of them appearing once. The sample consisted of PBMCs, mostly from graft donor cells, taken 360 days after TCRalphabeta/CD19-depleted stem cell transplant. These receptors were collected from a boy younger than two who had a stem cell transplant for Wiskott-Aldrich syndrome, so the T cells may come from the graft donor.

The table lists this clonotype with a few counts. The V call is TRBV30, the J call TRBJ2-7; 10 bases fit TRBD2. J lost 2 bases, V lost 1 base, and 2 bases had no gene match. CDR1 and CDR2 from the germline V gene are GTSNPN and SVGIG (reference sequence). The CDR3 is 14 residues long. The CDR3 nucleotides are TGTGCCTGGAGTGGTCTAGCGGGGGCCTACGAGCAGTACTTC. It codes for CAWSGLAGAYEQYF.

This clonotype has at least ten counts. The J gene is TRBJ2-2, the V gene TRBV2; D is unresolved. The germline CDR1 and CDR2 sequences are SNHLY and FYNNEI. The CDR3 runs 14 residues. Trimming removed 6 bases at V and 0 bases at J, with 8 bases between. The chain's CDR3 is CASRQISNTGELFF. Written as DNA, the CDR3 is TGTGCCAGCAGGCAAATATCGAACACCGGGGAGCTGTTTTTT.

J is TRBJ2-1 and V is TRBV18; 9 bases align to TRBD1. The CDR3 is made up of 15 amino acids. J lost 8 bases, V lost 2 bases, and 7 bases had no gene match. Germline assignment: CDR1 KGHSH and CDR2 LQKENI. CDR3 sequence: CASSPYGTGYDEQFF. DNA of the CDR3: TGTGCCAGCTCACCATATGGGACAGGGTACGATGAGCAGTTCTTC.

The chain has TRBV12-3 or TRBV12-4 and TRBJ2-1, with 9 bases lining up with TRBD2. CDR3 length equals 15 residues. Trimming took 3 bases from V and 4 from J; bases not matched to a gene: 4. The CDR3, as DNA: TGTGCCAGCAGTTTTGCTAGCGGGGCGTACAATGAGCAGTTCTTC. This encodes CASSFASGAYNEQFF.

This clonotype came up many times. The gene calls are TRBV6-5 and TRBJ1-1; D unclear. V lost 4 bases and J lost 6, with 12 bases in between. Germline CDR1 and CDR2: MNHEY and SVGAGI. This CDR3 is 13 amino acids long. The CDR3: CASSSRWTAEAFF. The CDR3, as DNA: TGTGCCAGCAGTTCAAGGTGGACCGCTGAAGCTTTCTTT.

This clonotype was observed a few times. The chain joins TRBV20-1 to TRBJ2-1; 10 bases map to TRBD2. Germline V lookup: CDR1 DFQATT, CDR2 SNEGSKA (reference sequence). This CDR3 comprises 15 residues. V was clipped by 3 bases and J by 3 bases; unmatched bases: 5. The CDR3 sequence is CSARETSGNYNEQFF. The DNA of the CDR3 is TGCAGTGCTAGGGAAACTAGCGGGAACTACAATGAGCAGTTCTTC.

This clonotype showed up just a few times. The genes are TRBV19 and TRBJ2-2; no reliable D call. V was pared by 4 bases and J by 6 bases, with 18 bases between. The CDR3 runs 16 residues. Germline CDR1 and CDR2: LNHDA and SQIVND (reference sequence). The CDR3 is CASSRIIKVGAGELFF. CDR3 nucleotide sequence: TGTGCCAGTAGTAGGATAATCAAGGTGGGCGCCGGGGAGCTGTTTTTT.

This clonotype was counted only a few times. The chain employs TRBV7-2 and TRBJ2-2; D not resolved. This CDR3 region has 13 residues. V lost 4 bases, J lost 5 bases, and 8 bases lay in between. Germline assignment: CDR1 SGHTA and CDR2 FQGNSA. CDR3 amino acids: CASSWRGTGELFF. In DNA, the CDR3 is TGTGCCAGCAGCTGGAGAGGTACCGGGGAGCTGTTTTTT. The whole variable domain, remainder taken from reference TRBV7-2 and TRBJ2-2, is GAGVSQSPSNKVTEKGKDVELRCDPISGHTALYWYRQSLGQGLEFLIYFQGNSAPDKSGLPSDRFSAERTGGSVSTLTIQRTQQEDSAVYLCASSWRGTGELFFGEGSRLTVL.

At least ten counts were recorded for this clonotype. The V and J genes are TRBV12-3 or TRBV12-4 and TRBJ2-1, with D possibly being TRBD2 (5 bases). This CDR3 has 14 amino acids. Deletions cut 7 bases from V and 3 bases from J, with 13 bases between. The CDR3 nucleotides read TGTGCCAGCATGACGGGATTGGACTACAATGAGCAGTTCTTC. As protein: CASMTGLDYNEQFF.

The table lists this clonotype with a few counts. The V call is TRBV4-1, the J call TRBJ2-1; no firm D call. The ends were cut back, 0 bases at V and 0 bases at J, with 9 bases in the middle. The CDR3 runs 16 residues. Looked up from germline, CDR1 is MGHRA and CDR2 is YSYEKL. The CDR3 DNA sequence: TGCGCCAGCAGCCAAGAAGGCGGATCCTCCTACAATGAGCAGTTCTTC. Translating gives CASSQEGGSSYNEQFF.

The sample holds a few counts of this clonotype. The genes are TRBV7-2 and TRBJ1-1, with unresolved D. V was clipped by 4 bases and J by 7 bases, with 10 bases between them. The germline CDR1 and CDR2 sequences are SGHTA and FQGNSA. This CDR3 contains 12 residues. The DNA of the CDR3 is TGTGCCAGCAGCTCAACTCGGTATGAAGCTTTCTTT. Translated: CASSSTRYEAFF.

The gene calls are TRBV6-5 and TRBJ2-7, with a tentative D call TRBD1 (5 bases). There are 14 residues in the CDR3. The V gene's germline CDR1 is MNHEY and CDR2 SVGAGI. The V end was cut by 0 bases, the J end by 2 bases, with 8 bases between. CDR3 in amino acids: CASSYSPTAYEQYF. In nucleotides, the CDR3 is TGTGCCAGCAGTTACTCTCCGACAGCCTACGAGCAGTACTTC.

This clonotype has just a few counts. V usage is TRBV4-2 and J usage is TRBJ2-1; 7 bases line up with TRBD2. Germline loops: CDR1 LGHNA, CDR2 YNFKEQ. The length of the CDR3 is 17 residues. Unmatched junction bases numbered 8, after V lost 1 base and J lost 2 bases. CDR3 protein: CASSQVSRTSPYNEQFF. The CDR3 nucleotides are TGTGCCAGCAGCCAAGTTTCCCGGACTAGTCCCTACAATGAGCAGTTCTTC.

V gene TRBV12-3 or TRBV12-4 combines with J gene TRBJ2-7, with D uncertain. The CDR3 sequence is 14 residues long. V was trimmed by 3 bases and J by 3 bases, leaving 12 bases between them. This chain's CDR3 is CASSFLRTLYEQYF. The CDR3 DNA sequence: TGTGCCAGCAGTTTCCTACGTACACTCTACGAGCAGTACTTC.

As concerns this clonotype: The junction shows a germline mismatch at one end, possibly a read error. The chain is built from TRBV29-1 and TRBJ2-7; perhaps TRBD1 as D (5 bases). The CDR3 runs to 10 residues. Germline V gives CDR1 SQVTM, CDR2 ANQGSEA. For the CDR3, the DNA is TGCAGCTTTGACACCGGACAAAGAGGCTTC. It specifies CSFDTGQRGF.

The V and J genes are TRBV5-1 and TRBJ2-1, with D possibly TRBD1 on 5 matching bases. Germline lookup yields CDR1 SGHRS and CDR2 YFSETQ. The germline V and J ends were trimmed by 4 bases and 12 bases, with 20 bases remaining between them. The CDR3 covers 14 residues. CDR3 amino acids: CASSLSPTGSGQFF. CDR3 sequence (DNA): TGCGCCAGCAGCCTCTCTCCCACAGGTTCGGGGCAGTTCTTC. The entire variable domain, with the rest obtained from reference TRBV5-1 and TRBJ2-1, is as follows: KAGVTQTPRYLIKTRGQQVTLSCSPISGHRSVSWYQQTPGQGLQFLFEYFSETQRNKGNFPGRFSGRQFSNSRSEMNVSTLELGDSALYLCASSLSPTGSGQFFGPGTRLTVL.

This clonotype was detected a few times. The chain links TRBV12-3 or TRBV12-4 to TRBJ2-1, with 7 bases aligning to TRBD1. Trimming took 5 bases from V and 2 from J; bases not matched to a gene: 6. The CDR3 has 15 amino acids. The CDR3 region has the DNA TGTGCCAGCAGTCTCGACAGGGCTCCCTACAATGAGCAGTTCTTC. Residues: CASSLDRAPYNEQFF.

The chain links TRBV5-1 to TRBJ2-3; TRBD2 matches at 13 bases. Germline-derived CDR1 and CDR2 are SGHRS and YFSETQ. The CDR3 has 18 amino acids. Trimming at V came to 0 bases and at J to 1 base, leaving 5 bases not matched to a gene. The CDR3 sequence is CASSLAPGLAGRTDTQYF. CDR3 bases: TGCGCCAGCAGCTTGGCGCCGGGACTAGCGGGACGCACAGATACGCAGTATTTT.

This clonotype was recorded many times. V usage is TRBV28 and J usage is TRBJ1-3; the D is unclear. V lost 7 bases and J lost 0, with 16 bases in between. Germline values: CDR1 MDHEN, CDR2 SYDVKM. The CDR3 consists of 16 residues. CDR3 sequence reads: CASTFKKGPSGNTIYF. Here the CDR3 DNA reads TGTGCCAGCACCTTCAAAAAGGGCCCCTCTGGAAACACCATATATTTT.

V and J are TRBV12-3 or TRBV12-4 and TRBJ1-6; D ambiguous. CDR3 length equals 12 residues. Trimming stripped 4 bases from V and 12 bases from J, with 10 bases between. CDR3 coding DNA: TGTGCCAGCAGTTGGGCCATCCAACCCCTCCACTTT. The encoded protein is CASSWAIQPLHF.

The chain recombines TRBV5-1 with TRBJ2-5, with TRBD2 identical over 15 bases. The V gene's germline CDR1 is SGHRS and CDR2 YFSETQ. This CDR3 has 16 residues. V shed 4 bases and J 5 bases; nucleotides not matched to a gene: 6. The CDR3 bases are TGCGCCAGCAGCAACCCGGGACTAGCGGGAGGTGAGACCCAGTACTTC. This gives the protein CASSNPGLAGGETQYF.

This clonotype has a handful of counts. The V call is TRBV6-5, the J call TRBJ2-1; tentatively, D is TRBD2 (6 bases). Germline assignment: CDR1 MNHEY and CDR2 SVGAGI. The V gene lost 4 bases and the J gene lost 1 base, with 11 bases spanning the gap. This CDR3 region has 15 residues. CDR3 DNA: TGTGCCAGCAGTTGGGGCGGGATTTCCTACAATGAGCAGTTCTTC. Its translation is CASSWGGISYNEQFF.

This clonotype was counted only a few times. The chain employs TRBV5-5 and TRBJ1-1; TRBD1 aligns across 7 bases. CDR3 length: 15 amino acids. V lost 4 bases and J lost 1; bases outside the gene matches: 7. The germline gives CDR1 SGHKS, CDR2 YYEKEE (reference sequence). The CDR3 sequence: CASSRDWTGNTEAFF. In DNA form, the CDR3 reads TGTGCCAGCAGCCGAGATTGGACAGGGAACACTGAAGCTTTCTTT.

The V and J genes are TRBV5-1 and TRBJ2-7, with D maybe TRBD1 (6 bases). In germline, CDR1 is SGHRS, CDR2 YFSETQ. V was shortened by 2 bases and J by 1 base, with 7 bases between the two germline ends. The length of the CDR3 is 13 residues. The CDR3 region is CASSFGQSYEQYF. The CDR3 DNA follows: TGCGCCAGCAGCTTTGGACAGTCCTACGAGCAGTACTTC.